This T cell receptor beta chain was found in a study of blood T cell repertoires in COVID-19. Background on the study: Sources were T cells, B-cell-depleted T cells, or PBMCs; the material itself was cDNA or gDNA.

Per the authors' pipeline: By means of reference gene primer amplification, nucleated cell counts were estimated. Using immunoSEQ multiplex PCR, the repertoire was profiled, and TCRdb retains in-frame clones only, with some absent. V, J and clone size derive from that table, while D and trimming were established from the DNA sequence. Counted here are about 70,000 clones, approximately 86% occurring once; the ten biggest clones make up about 12%. CDR1 is SGDLS, CDR2 YYNGEE, per germline. The CDR3 runs 15 residues. Trimming removed 2 bases from V and 2 bases from J, with 13 bases in between. The sample comprised peripheral blood. The J gene is TRBJ1-2, the V gene TRBV9; D is undetermined. The TCR originated in a human donor in a cohort sampled during active COVID-19. Here the CDR3 reads CASSVLRTGNYGYTF. CDR3 in DNA: TGTGCCAGCAGCGTCCTTCGGACGGGGAACTATGGCTACACCTTC.